Reported below is one T cell receptor beta chain. These data are taken from a study of response to subunit inactivated influenza vaccine. TCRdb reanalysed the RT-PCR reads using MiXCR and keeps one entry per CDR3 protein. Found here are 800,000 to 1,000,000 distinct CDR3 sequences, 21% of them singletons; the top ten hold about 9.4%. Germline V CDR1 and CDR2: DFQATT, SNEGSKA (reference sequence). The CDR3 extends over 13 amino acids. Deletions cut 0 bases from V and 3 bases from J, with 8 bases between. The V gene is TRBV20-1, the J gene TRBJ2-5; possibly TRBD1 for D (6 bases). The receptor was derived from a man aged 50-59 years who received an inactivated influenza vaccine. Sequenced here: PBMCs from blood, sampled approximately 5 days after vaccination. DNA for the CDR3: TGCAGTGCTAGAGACGACAGGAAAGAGACCCAGTACTTC. It codes for CSARDDRKETQYF.